This entry lists 23 T cell receptor beta chains sequenced from one sample in a study of CD8+ T cells in alopecia areata (dated 2018 in TCRdb). The method behind the library was the immunoSEQ multiplex PCR assay. RNA was extracted from all samples and reverse transcribed into cDNA, which served as template for TCR sequencing. Entries here come from immuneACCESS through TCRdb and include only in-frame sequences with V and J called. Some clones fail to appear in such tables; in the studies checked, an unresolved V gene covers under half of the shortfall, and the cause of the remainder is unknown. The sample profile shows approximately 120,000 clones; over 60% of them were found once. 5.7% of the sample is taken by the ten largest. Read against the paper, the sample's time point label means: 4 weeks on oral tofacitinib. In light of the paper, this sample's treatment or condition label describes: oral pan-JAK inhibitor, 5-10 mg twice daily.

Material: CD4+ T cells sorted from blood, obtained at week 4, from a patient treated with tofacitinib. All receptors come from a human donor with alopecia areata.

The J gene is TRBJ2-7, the V gene TRBV5-1; D is ambiguous. The CDR3 is made up of 14 amino acids. V was shortened by 0 bases and J by 4 bases, with 11 bases between the two germline ends. Germline values: CDR1 SGHRS, CDR2 YFSETQ. The CDR3 spells CASSLGFEAYEQYF. In DNA form, the CDR3 reads TGCGCCAGCAGCTTGGGCTTCGAGGCATACGAGCAGTACTTC.

This clone was counted a single time. The V call is TRBV2, the J call TRBJ1-2; 7 bases are shared with TRBD1. The J segment lost 3 bases and the V segment lost 6 bases, leaving 13 bases of the junction unmatched. CDR1 and CDR2 from the germline V gene are SNHLY and FYNNEI. This CDR3 comprises 16 residues. The CDR3 DNA follows: TGTGCCAGCAGCATCCTACAGGGGAGAGGGGACTATGGCTACACCTTC. As protein: CASSILQGRGDYGYTF.

The V and J genes are TRBV7-7 and TRBJ2-1; perhaps TRBD2 as D (6 bases). The CDR3 is 14 amino acids. Trimming left V 5 bases short and J 5 bases short, with 13 bases between. Germline CDR1 SSHAT, CDR2 FNYEAQ (reference sequence). CDR3 in DNA: TGTGCCAGCAGCCCCAGCGGGTTACACAATGAGCAGTTCTTC. Translation: CASSPSGLHNEQFF.

V gene TRBV5-4 combines with J gene TRBJ2-1, with unresolved D. Germline CDR1 is SGHNT and CDR2 is YYREEE (reference sequence). The V and J ends lost 3 bases and 4 bases respectively, with 14 bases between them. The CDR3 sequence is 15 residues long. CDR3 loop: CASSSPAEPYNEQFF. The DNA of the CDR3 is TGTGCCAGCAGCTCCCCCGCGGAACCATACAATGAGCAGTTCTTC.

The chain recombines TRBV5-4 with TRBJ2-3; 8 bases align to TRBD2. The V gene's germline CDR1 is SGHNT and CDR2 YYREEE (reference sequence). CDR3 size: 16 residues. V dropped 0 bases and J dropped 4; count of bases not matched to a gene: 7. CDR3 nucleotides: TGTGCCAGCAGCTTGGCGCACGGGGGGGCTTCAGATACGCAGTATTTT. Translating gives CASSLAHGGASDTQYF.

The V gene is TRBV9, the J gene TRBJ1-6, with D possibly TRBD1 on 6 matching bases. Germline CDR1 and CDR2: SGDLS and YYNGEE. Trimming removed 0 bases at V and 9 bases at J, with 7 bases between. This CDR3 comprises 13 residues. The CDR3 DNA follows: TGTGCCAGCAGCGTAGACAGGGTTTCACCCCTCCACTTT. It translates to CASSVDRVSPLHF.

The chain joins TRBV30 to TRBJ2-6; D is unresolved. This CDR3 has 13 residues. Germline CDR1 GTSNPN, CDR2 SVGIG (reference sequence). V lost 0 bases and J 3 bases, leaving 3 bases between the germline ends. CDR3 in DNA: TGTGCCTGGAGTGTAGATGGGGCCAACGTCCTGACTTTC. Its protein product is CAWSVDGANVLTF.

The rearrangement links TRBV29-1 to TRBJ1-1, with D perhaps matching TRBD1 (6 bases). The CDR3 contains 13 residues. Germline V CDR1 and CDR2: SQVTM, ANQGSEA. Trimming removed 7 bases at V and 1 base at J, with 13 bases between. CDR3: CSALKGGNTEAFF. CDR3 DNA: TGCAGCGCTTTAAAGGGGGGGAACACTGAAGCTTTCTTT.

This sequence joins TRBV10-3 and TRBJ2-3, with 16 bases identical to TRBD2. Unmatched junction bases numbered 6, after V lost 4 bases and J lost 2 bases. The germline gives CDR1 ENHRY, CDR2 SYGVKD. The CDR3 spans 18 residues. The CDR3 DNA follows: TGTGCCATCAGTGCCGGGACTAGCGGGGGGGATTTCACAGATACGCAGTATTTT. This gives the protein CAISAGTSGGDFTDTQYF.

This chain links TRBV29-1 with TRBJ2-7, with D possibly TRBD1 on 5 matching bases. The CDR3 contains 13 residues. Germline V gene data show CDR1 as SQVTM and CDR2 as ANQGSEA. V lost 5 bases to trimming and J lost 3 bases, with 14 bases between them. CDR3 protein: CSVSRAPIYEQYF. In DNA form, the CDR3 reads TGCAGCGTTAGCAGGGCGCCAATCTACGAGCAGTACTTC.

The chain has TRBV29-1 and TRBJ1-2; no clear D gene. The CDR3 is made up of 12 amino acids. V lost 8 bases and J lost 8, with 18 bases in between. Germline CDR1 SQVTM, CDR2 ANQGSEA. The CDR3 DNA is TGCAGCTCCAGGACGGGAACGGGGGGCTACACCTTC. Its protein product is CSSRTGTGGYTF.

The chain has TRBV30 and TRBJ2-7; D call uncertain. Germline CDR1 and CDR2: GTSNPN and SVGIG (reference sequence). V was pared by 8 bases and J by 0 bases, with 11 bases between. CDR3 size: 12 residues. This CDR3 reads CAATESSYEQYF. For the CDR3, the DNA is TGTGCCGCCACAGAAAGCTCCTACGAGCAGTACTTC.

The chain is built from TRBV29-1 and TRBJ2-7; tentatively, D is TRBD1 (6 bases). With 7 bases removed from V and 6 bases from J, the gap between germline ends came to 19 bases. The CDR3 has 13 residues. Germline-derived CDR1 and CDR2 are SQVTM and ANQGSEA. This CDR3 reads CSAQGQGLGEQYF. CDR3 sequence (DNA): TGCAGCGCCCAGGGGCAGGGATTGGGCGAGCAGTACTTC.

CDR3 nucleotide sequence: TGTGCCTGGGCGGGATACAATGAGCAGTTCTTC. Protein product: CAWAGYNEQFF. V gene TRBV30 combines with J gene TRBJ2-1, with D possibly TRBD2 on 6 matching bases. The V end lost 5 bases, the J end lost 4 bases, and 6 bases lay between the germline ends. The CDR3 spans 11 residues. Germline CDR1 and CDR2: GTSNPN and SVGIG (reference sequence). Drawing the rest from reference TRBV30 and TRBJ2-1, the complete variable domain is SQTIHQWPATLVQPVGSPLSLECTVEGTSNPNLYWYRQAAGRGLQLLFYSVGIGQISSEVPQNLSASRPQDRQFILSSKKLLLSDSGFYLCAWAGYNEQFFGPGTRLTVL.

This clone was seen only once. This sequence joins TRBV4-3 and TRBJ2-5, with D possibly being TRBD1 (5 bases). Trimming left V 0 bases short and J 5 bases short, with 7 bases between. The germline CDR1 and CDR2 sequences are LGHNA and YSLEER. This CDR3 is built from 13 residues. CDR3 protein: CASSQDRGETQYF. CDR3 DNA sequence: TGCGCCAGCAGCCAAGATAGGGGCGAGACCCAGTACTTC.

This clone was recorded only once. The genes are TRBV9 and TRBJ2-7; 11 nucleotides line up with TRBD2. The CDR3 has 17 residues. Trimming cost V 0 bases and J 4 bases; bases outside gene matches: 9. CDR1 and CDR2 (germline): SGDLS, YYNGEE. CDR3 sequence (DNA): TGTGCCAGCAGCGTAGAACCTCGGACTAGCGGGCTGTACGAGCAGTACTTC. It is translated as CASSVEPRTSGLYEQYF. The entire variable domain, with the rest obtained from reference TRBV9 and TRBJ2-7, is as follows: DSGVTQTPKHLITATGQRVTLRCSPRSGDLSVYWYQQSLDQGLQFLIQYYNGEERAKGNILERFSAQQFPDLHSELNLSSLELGDSALYFCASSVEPRTSGLYEQYFGPGTRLTVT.

The chain recombines TRBV25-1 with TRBJ2-5; D possibly corresponds to TRBD2 (5 bases). The CDR3 contains 13 residues. Looked up from germline, CDR1 is MGHDK and CDR2 is SYGVNS. V lost 2 bases and J lost 5, with 9 bases in between. The CDR3 reads CASSEGRRETQYF. CDR3 DNA sequence: TGTGCCAGCAGTGAAGGAAGGAGGGAGACCCAGTACTTC.

This clone was counted a few times. J is TRBJ2-3 and V is TRBV4-3, with 11 positions matching TRBD2. Germline V gene data show CDR1 as LGHNA and CDR2 as YSLEER. The CDR3 loop spans 16 amino acids. The ends lost 1 base at V and 5 bases at J; junction bases unmatched: 5. The CDR3 DNA reads as TGCGCCAGCAGCCAAGCGACTAGCGGGGCCAGAGATACGCAGTATTTT. It codes for CASSQATSGARDTQYF.

The rearrangement joins TRBV7-7 to TRBJ2-7; perhaps TRBD2 as D (6 bases). Trimming took 5 bases from V and 6 from J, leaving 14 bases between them. Germline-derived CDR1 and CDR2 are SSHAT and FNYEAQ (reference sequence). The CDR3 has 13 residues. CDR3 sequence reads: CASSLKMGGEQYF. The CDR3 nucleotides read TGTGCCAGCAGCCTGAAGATGGGGGGCGAGCAGTACTTC.

This sequence joins TRBV7-6 and TRBJ2-3, with 9 bases matching TRBD2. Germline CDR1 and CDR2: SGHVS and FNYEAQ. This CDR3 contains 18 residues. The trim removed 5 bases at V and 4 bases at J, leaving 16 bases unmatched. The CDR3 DNA reads TGTGCCAGCAGCCCCCGAATTAGGACTAGCGAGGTCCCAGATACGCAGTATTTT. The encoded protein is CASSPRIRTSEVPDTQYF.

Here the CDR3 DNA reads TGTGCCATCAGTGAAGTACAGGCCAATTCGGATACGCAGTATTTT. Translated, it gives CAISEVQANSDTQYF. The V gene is TRBV10-3, the J gene TRBJ2-3; D perhaps matches TRBD1 (5 bases). The V end lost 3 bases, the J end lost 6 bases, and 16 bases lay between the germline ends. Looked up from germline, CDR1 is ENHRY and CDR2 is SYGVKD. The length of the CDR3 is 15 residues.

The V and J genes are TRBV7-8 and TRBJ2-3; 9 bases match TRBD1. Germline lookup yields CDR1 SGHVS and CDR2 FQNEAQ. V shed 3 bases, J shed 2 bases, and the junction held 18 bases outside the gene matches. The CDR3 length is 20 residues. In DNA form, the CDR3 reads TGTGCCAGCAGCTTGACCCCGGACAGGGGTGGTAGAGGGTACACAGATACGCAGTATTTT. This gives the protein CASSLTPDRGGRGYTDTQYF.

The chain has TRBV7-2 and TRBJ2-3; D may correspond to TRBD1 or TRBD2 (5 bases each). The CDR3 runs to 15 residues. Germline CDR1 SGHTA, CDR2 FQGNSA. Trimming removed 4 bases from V and 2 bases from J, with 13 bases in between. CDR3 DNA: TGTGCCAGCAGCTCCCTCGGGGCATCCACAGATACGCAGTATTTT. This encodes CASSSLGASTDTQYF.